The following is a T cell receptor beta chain sequence with its context. Original analysis: Reference gene primer amplification yielded estimated nucleated cell counts. Libraries were prepared by immunoSEQ multiplex PCR; TCRdb keeps only in-frame clonotypes and omits some of them. From that table come the V and J calls and clone size; the DNA was used to work out D and trimming. The table includes 150,000 to 200,000 clones, around 87% detected once. This sample is part of a study of blood T cell repertoires in COVID-19. Study background: Sites in the United States, Italy and Spain provided acute and convalescent COVID-19 samples. T cells, B-cell-depleted T cells, or PBMCs provided the cDNA or gDNA that served as material.

This CDR3 is 16 amino acids long. V was clipped by 5 bases and J by 7 bases; unmatched bases: 15. The germline V gene has CDR1 SGHTA and CDR2 FQGNSA. Patients in Seattle were enrolled during active infection, then followed longitudinally. Sequenced material: peripheral blood. The rearrangement joins TRBV7-2 to TRBJ2-7; TRBD2 matches 9 bases. This TCR derives from a woman aged 70-85 years with COVID-19, enrolled during active disease. CDR3 sequence: CASSAAGTSIRSEQYF. In DNA, the CDR3 is TGTGCCAGCAGCGCGGCCGGGACTAGCATTAGATCGGAGCAGTACTTC.